This T cell receptor beta chain derives from a study of patients and donors after allogeneic stem cell transplantation (TCRdb year 2020). Preparation of the library involved RT-PCR. The sequencing machine was a NextSeq 550. TCRdb reanalyzed the raw reads on its own, using fastp at Q25 for trimming and MiXCR for clone calling, and kept in-frame beta chains. Each record represents a unique CDR3 protein, reported with the most common genes and DNA among its rows. The sample table holds about a million distinct CDR3 sequences, of which over 15% were seen once. 6% of the sample belongs to the ten largest clones. CDR1 and CDR2 are drawn from the germline V gene: MNHNS, SASEGT. Including the terminal cysteine and phenylalanine, the CDR3 comprises 13 residues. Only the CDR3 DNA stays, 39 bases, in frame from base 1. Trimming costs V 5 bases and J 8 bases, and their ends lie 12 bases apart. As to this clonotype: Its specific antigen is unknown. Per-base quality was not reported, and no clone a single base away is much larger than it.

The V gene is TRBV6-1 and the J gene is TRBJ2-2, with the D gene not confidently named. Sequenced: blood, either unsorted or a sorted T cell fraction (not recorded which). This sequence was found in a human donor who was either an allogeneic HSCT recipient or a stem cell or donor lymphocyte infusion donor (not recorded which). It is not recorded whose cells these are; they may come from a transplant donor. The DNA sequence is TGTGCCAGCAGTCGGGTAGTCGGAGGGGAGCTGTTTTTT. Translation gives CASSRVVGGELFF.